This T cell receptor (beta chain) came from a study of blood T cells in healthy people across ages. A J-beta primer mix and a sample-barcoded 5' primer were used in a second PCR of roughly 6 to 12 cycles. TCRdb fed the 5' RACE reads into MiXCR, producing one record per CDR3 protein. This sample has roughly 1,000,000 distinct CDR3 sequences, with about 25% found just once. The same specimen was also included in a second study, on T cells of mothers and their children.

Sequences were obtained from blood. This clonotype originated in a girl aged 2 to 10 in good health.

The CDR3 DNA follows: TGCAGCGTTGTAGACCCAGAAACAGATACGCAGTATTTT. Protein: CSVVDPETDTQYF. The chain uses TRBV29-1 and TRBJ2-3; no definite D call. V lost 4 bases and J lost 3, with 11 bases in between. The V gene's germline CDR1 is SQVTM and CDR2 ANQGSEA. The CDR3 contains 13 residues.